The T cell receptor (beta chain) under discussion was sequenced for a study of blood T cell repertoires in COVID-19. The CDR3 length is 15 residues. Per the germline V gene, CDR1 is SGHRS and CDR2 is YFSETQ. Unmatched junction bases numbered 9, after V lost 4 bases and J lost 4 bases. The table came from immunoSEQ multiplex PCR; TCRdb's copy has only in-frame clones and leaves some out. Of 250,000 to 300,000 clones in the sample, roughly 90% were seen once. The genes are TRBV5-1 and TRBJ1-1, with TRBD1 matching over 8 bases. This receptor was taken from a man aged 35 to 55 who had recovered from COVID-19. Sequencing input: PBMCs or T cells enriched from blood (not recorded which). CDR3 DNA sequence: TGCGCCAGCAGCCCTTGGACAGGGTTGGGCACTGAAGCTTTCTTT. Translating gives CASSPWTGLGTEAFF. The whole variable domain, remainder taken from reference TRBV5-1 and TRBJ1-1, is KAGVTQTPRYLIKTRGQQVTLSCSPISGHRSVSWYQQTPGQGLQFLFEYFSETQRNKGNFPGRFSGRQFSNSRSEMNVSTLELGDSALYLCASSPWTGLGTEAFFGQGTRLTVV.